This TCR beta chain appears in the sequencing data of a study of CDR3 diversity in severe acne. TCRdb analysed the PCR reads with MiXCR anew, one entry per CDR3 protein. Here the sample spans 97,000 or so distinct CDR3 sequences, about half being singletons. This clonotype was seen repeatedly, ten times or more. V shed 5 bases, J shed 5 bases, and the junction held 4 bases outside the gene matches. CDR1 and CDR2 from the germline V gene are SGHTA and FQGTGA. The CDR3 extends over 15 amino acids. This receptor was taken from a male donor with acne. The specimen sequenced was blood. The chain recombines TRBV7-3 with TRBJ2-2, with 11 bases fitting TRBD2. Here the CDR3 reads CASSLTSGRTGELFF. The CDR3 DNA reads as TGTGCCAGCAGCCTCACTAGCGGGAGAACCGGGGAGCTGTTTTTT.